A selection of T cell receptor beta chains follows, all from one sample in a study of preoperative IRX-2 immunotherapy in early breast cancer. The assay was immunoSEQ multiplex PCR, and TCRdb's table has in-frame clones only and misses some. Of 40,000 to 50,000 clones listed, roughly 80% are singletons. The sample was tumor tissue, taken after IRX-2 immunotherapy. All receptors derive from a human donor with breast cancer. Both conserved end residues are part of each CDR3. A D gene is named only where the DNA matches it firmly. Size is omitted from some rows. Given values are once, few, many or a class for expanded clones.

j_call clone_size d_call v_call cdr3_aa cdr3_nt
TRBJ2-5 . TRBD1 TRBV11-3 CASAPDRGQETQYF TGTGCCAGCGCCCCGGACAGGGGGCAAGAGACCCAGTACTTC
TRBJ2-3 . . TRBV15 CATSRDKGVIDTQYF TGTGCCACCAGCAGAGATAAGGGGGTGATAGATACGCAGTATTTT
TRBJ1-1 . TRBD1 TRBV6-8 CASSLRAGGYTEAFF TGTGCCAGCAGTCTCAGGGCAGGGGGATACACTGAAGCTTTCTTT
TRBJ2-1 . TRBD2 TRBV7-6 CASSLNPSGGPNEQFF TGTGCCAGCAGCTTGAATCCTAGCGGGGGGCCGAATGAGCAGTTCTTC
TRBJ1-1 . . TRBV4-1 CASSQVDLVFFSEAFF TGCGCCAGCAGCCAAGTAGATTTGGTCTTCTTCTCTGAAGCTTTCTTT
TRBJ2-2 few TRBD2 TRBV11-3 CASSLPGLDLGELFF TGTGCCAGCAGCTTACCGGGACTAGATCTCGGGGAGCTGTTTTTT
TRBJ2-5 . TRBD2 TRBV6-8 CASSSSSGGVETQYF TGTGCCAGCAGTTCTTCTAGCGGGGGGGTAGAGACCCAGTACTTC
TRBJ2-7 . TRBD1 TRBV29-1 CSVEDGTGDEQYF TGCAGCGTTGAAGATGGGACAGGGGACGAGCAGTACTTC
TRBJ1-5 . . TRBV6-8 CASSTGLLQPQHF TGTGCCAGCAGCACAGGGTTGTTACAGCCCCAGCATTTT
TRBJ1-3 . . TRBV15 CATSRARGGSGNTIYF TGTGCCACCAGCAGAGCCCGGGGGGGCTCTGGAAACACCATATATTTT
TRBJ2-1 . TRBD1 TRBV6-1 CASSEGMGQAINEQFF TGTGCCAGCAGTGAAGGAATGGGACAGGCCATCAATGAGCAGTTCTTC
TRBJ2-5 . TRBD1 TRBV28 CASSAHWDRARETQYF TGTGCCAGCAGCGCCCATTGGGACAGAGCTCGAGAGACCCAGTACTTC
TRBJ1-4 . . TRBV5-1 CASSPFGGRVAPNEKLFF TGCGCCAGCAGTCCCTTCGGAGGCAGGGTGGCTCCTAATGAAAAACTGTTTTTT
TRBJ2-1 . . TRBV19 CASTPTNRAGNEQFF TGTGCCAGTACCCCGACGAACAGGGCAGGGAATGAGCAGTTCTTC
TRBJ1-5 . . TRBV28 CASSRPNNQPQHF TGTGCCAGCAGCCGACCGAATAATCAGCCCCAGCATTTT
TRBJ2-5 . TRBD1 TRBV16 CASSHADRNQETQYF TGTGCCAGCAGCCATGCGGACAGGAACCAAGAGACCCAGTACTTC
TRBJ2-1 . . TRBV7-5 CASGPHNRGWINEQFF TGTGCCAGCGGGCCCCACAATAGGGGATGGATAAATGAGCAGTTCTTC
TRBJ1-5 . . TRBV19 CASTMGGQGVQPQHF TGTGCCAGTACCATGGGAGGGCAGGGAGTTCAGCCCCAGCATTTT
TRBJ1-4 . . TRBV10-3 CAISEVGGPNEKLFF TGTGCCATCAGTGAGGTTGGCGGACCGAATGAAAAACTGTTTTTT
TRBJ2-2 once TRBD1 TRBV11-3 CASSPRQGGTGELIF TGTGCCAGCAGCCCCCGACAGGGGGGCACCGGGGAGCTGATTTTT
TRBJ2-5 . . TRBV12-5 CASTLLGGETQYF TGTGCCAGCACCCTTCTGGGGGGAGAGACCCAGTACTTC
TRBJ2-2 few . TRBV11-3 CASSLVMGNTGELFF TGTGCCAGCAGCTTAGTTATGGGAAACACCGGGGAGCTGTTTTTT
TRBJ2-7 . . TRBV6-8 CASSPFGGTYEQYF TGTGCCAGCAGTCCCTTTGGGGGTACCTACGAGCAGTACTTC
TRBJ1-3 once . TRBV6-8 CASSYLGGNTIYF TGTGCCAGCAGTTACTTGGGGGGAAACACCATATATTTT
TRBJ2-2 . TRBD1 TRBV7-6 CATKDREAAGELFF TGTGCCACCAAGGACAGGGAGGCCGCCGGGGAGCTGTTTTTT
TRBJ1-1 . TRBD1 TRBV7-4 CASRVQGPGTEAFF TGTGCCAGCCGGGTACAGGGGCCAGGCACTGAAGCTTTCTTT
TRBJ1-6 . . TRBV14 CASSQETKNSPLHF TGTGCCAGCAGCCAAGAGACAAAAAATTCACCCCTCCACTTT
TRBJ2-2 few . TRBV5-1 CASTLRGDLNTGELFF TGCGCCAGCACCCTTAGGGGGGACCTTAACACCGGGGAGCTGTTTTTT
TRBJ1-3 . . TRBV18 CASSPTGQSSGNTIYF TGTGCCAGCTCACCTACCGGGCAGAGCTCTGGAAACACCATATATTTT
TRBJ2-7 . TRBD2 TRBV19 CASGTRYEQYF TGTGCCAGTGGGACTAGGTACGAGCAGTACTTC
TRBJ2-3 once . TRBV19 CASRSAGTDTQYF TGTGCCAGTAGGTCTGCGGGCACAGATACGCAGTATTTT
TRBJ2-7 . . TRBV5-1 CASSLDRSPLGEQYF TGCGCCAGCAGCTTGGATAGGTCTCCCTTGGGTGAGCAGTACTTC
TRBJ2-5 . . TRBV1 CASSQVGRTEETQYF TGCGCCAGCAGCCAAGTGGGCCGGACAGAAGAGACCCAGTACTTC
TRBJ1-1 . TRBD1 TRBV6-8 CASSETQGITEAFF TGTGCCAGCAGTGAGACACAGGGGATCACTGAAGCTTTCTTT
TRBJ1-1 few . TRBV23-1 CASSQNWGLARTEAFF TGCGCCAGCAGCCAGAATTGGGGGCTGGCTCGGACTGAAGCTTTCTTT
TRBJ1-2 few TRBD1 TRBV11-3 CASSQGQGDYGYTF TGTGCCAGCAGCCAAGGACAGGGTGACTATGGCTACACCTTC
TRBJ2-2 . . TRBV7-7 CASSLGGARNTGELFF TGTGCCAGCAGCTTAGGAGGGGCCCGGAACACCGGGGAGCTGTTTTTT
TRBJ1-3 . . TRBV19 CASSIDSGTISGNTIYF TGTGCCAGTAGTATAGATTCAGGGACCATCTCTGGAAACACCATATATTTT
TRBJ2-5 once . TRBV5-1 CASSFSSGGETQYF TGCGCCAGCAGCTTCTCATCAGGAGGCGAGACCCAGTACTTC
TRBJ2-1 . . TRBV6-8 CASSYSLNGEQFF TGTGCCAGCAGTTACTCCCTGAATGGTGAGCAGTTCTTC
TRBJ1-5 . . TRBV6-8 CASSLTGQINQPQHF TGTGCCAGCAGTTTGACCGGACAGATCAATCAGCCCCAGCATTTT
TRBJ2-7 . . TRBV18 CASSPVIYEQYF TGTGCCAGCTCACCTGTCATTTACGAGCAGTACTTC